One and the same sample provided the 25 T cell receptor beta chains below, sequenced in a study of breast tumors, draining lymph nodes, adjacent tissues. Via MiXCR, TCRdb re-called the multiplex PCR reads, giving one row per CDR3 protein. The data contain 200,000 to 250,000 distinct CDR3 sequences, roughly 32% of them singletons. The lymph nodes were axillary draining lymph nodes from breast cancer patients. The sample taken for sequencing was axillary lymph node tissue. The receptors shown here come from a female donor with breast cancer. Some clones in this sample may be carry-over from other donors' samples.

V gene TRBV5-1 combines with J gene TRBJ1-5, with a possible D match to TRBD1 (6 bases). Trimming took off 3 bases at V and 2 bases at J, with 12 bases between the two ends. CDR1 is SGHRS and CDR2 is YFSETQ in the germline V gene. The CDR3 is 15 amino acids. CDR3 in amino acids: CASSYGQWGNQPQHF. The CDR3 DNA reads as TGCGCCAGCAGCTACGGACAGTGGGGCAATCAGCCCCAGCATTTT. Supplemented by reference TRBV5-1 and TRBJ1-5, the full variable domain reads KAGVTQTPRYLIKTRGQQVTLSCSPISGHRSVSWYQQTPGQGLQFLFEYFSETQRNKGNFPGRFSGRQFSNSRSEMNVSTLELGDSALYLCASSYGQWGNQPQHFGDGTRLSIL.

This clonotype was picked up many times. The rearrangement uses TRBV7-9 and TRBJ2-3, with TRBD2 as a possible D gene (5 bases). Germline CDR1 reads SEHNR; CDR2 reads FQNEAQ (reference sequence). CDR3 length equals 15 residues. V was shortened by 3 bases and J by 1 base, with 11 bases between the two germline ends. The chain's CDR3 is CASSFSGSGTDTQYF. CDR3 DNA: TGTGCCAGCAGCTTTTCGGGTAGCGGCACAGATACGCAGTATTTT.

The chain is built from TRBV12-3 or TRBV12-4 and TRBJ2-3, with TRBD2 matching over 12 bases. The CDR3 is 18 amino acids. Trimming at V came to 6 bases and at J to 7 bases, leaving 17 bases not matched to a gene. In nucleotides, the CDR3 is TGTGCCAGCAGAATGGCGACTAGCGGGAGTGGGGGTTCTCATACGCAGTATTTT. It translates to CASRMATSGSGGSHTQYF.

J is TRBJ2-6 and V is TRBV12-3 or TRBV12-4; D remains ambiguous. Trimming took 6 bases from V and 3 from J, leaving 15 bases between them. The CDR3 covers 16 residues. Written as DNA, the CDR3 is TGTGCCAGCAGCGTAGGATCTTCCTATGGGGCCAACGTCCTGACTTTC. The encoded protein is CASSVGSSYGANVLTF.

The chain combines TRBV18 with TRBJ2-2; D gene unclear. The germline V gene encodes CDR1 KGHSH and CDR2 LQKENI. The V end was cut by 2 bases, the J end by 3 bases, with 7 bases between. CDR3 length: 14 residues. CDR3 nucleotides: TGTGCCAGCTCACCATCGCAGGACACCGGGGAGCTGTTTTTT. Translated, it gives CASSPSQDTGELFF.

The sample holds many counts of this clonotype. The rearrangement uses TRBV5-8 and TRBJ2-5; 8 positions match TRBD1. Germline CDR1 reads SGHTS; CDR2 reads YDEGEE. The trim removed 0 bases at V and 2 bases at J, leaving 3 bases unmatched. The CDR3 length is 15 residues. The CDR3 loop reads CASSLAHRGQETQYF. DNA for the CDR3: TGTGCCAGCAGCTTGGCCCACAGGGGGCAAGAGACCCAGTACTTC.

The rearrangement joins TRBV6-1 to TRBJ2-7; TRBD2 matches at 11 bases. Trimming at V came to 4 bases and at J to 6 bases, leaving 8 bases not matched to a gene. The germline V gene encodes CDR1 MNHNS and CDR2 SASEGT. There are 15 residues in the CDR3. The CDR3 region is CASSASGRFDCEQYF. CDR3 DNA: TGTGCCAGCAGTGCTAGCGGGAGGTTTGACTGCGAGCAGTACTTC.

This clonotype showed up many times. The V call is TRBV5-6, the J call TRBJ1-2, with a weak D call TRBD1 (5 bases). CDR3 size: 15 residues. Trimming shortened V by 0 bases and J by 2 bases, and 11 bases separated the two germline ends. Germline lookup yields CDR1 SGHDT and CDR2 YYEEEE. CDR3 coding DNA: TGTGCCAGCAGCTTGGGGGTAGGGGTCAACTATGGCTACACCTTC. Residues: CASSLGVGVNYGYTF.

The sample holds many counts of this clonotype. The chain combines TRBV20-1 with TRBJ2-1; D gene ambiguous. This CDR3 has 14 residues. CDR1 and CDR2 (germline): DFQATT, SNEGSKA (reference sequence). Trimming left V 6 bases short and J 6 bases short, with 18 bases between. Written as DNA, the CDR3 is TGCAGTGCCCCCCCACCGGGCCCACGCAATGAGCAGTTCTTC. Its translation is CSAPPPGPRNEQFF.

This sequence joins TRBV7-6 and TRBJ2-1; D could derive from TRBD1 or TRBD2 (5 bases each). This CDR3 contains 14 residues. V lost 5 bases and J lost 8, with 16 bases in between. Germline CDR1 is SGHVS and CDR2 is FNYEAQ. CDR3 sequence: CASSLRGAGDEQFF. In DNA, the CDR3 is TGTGCCAGCAGCCTTCGAGGGGCGGGCGATGAGCAGTTCTTC.

This clonotype has ten or more counts. J is TRBJ1-5 and V is TRBV7-9; D might be TRBD1 (5 bases). Germline V gene sequence: CDR1 SEHNR, CDR2 FQNEAQ (reference sequence). The CDR3 sequence is 17 residues long. V shed 2 bases and J shed 4 bases, with 18 bases lying between them. In DNA form, the CDR3 reads TGTGCCAGCAGCTTATCCAATTCGGGACCGCTAAATCAGCCCCAGCATTTT. Translated: CASSLSNSGPLNQPQHF.

The chain is built from TRBV20-1 and TRBJ2-1, with TRBD2 matching 15 bases. CDR1 is DFQATT, CDR2 SNEGSKA, per germline (reference sequence). The trim removed 7 bases at V and 8 bases at J, leaving 3 bases unmatched. The CDR3 consists of 13 residues. The CDR3 is CSGTSGRAHEQFF. The CDR3 nucleotides read TGCAGTGGGACTAGCGGGAGGGCCCATGAGCAGTTCTTC.

This clonotype came up many times. The rearrangement joins TRBV12-3 or TRBV12-4 to TRBJ2-3; D assignment may be TRBD1 or TRBD2 (5 bases each). The CDR3 has 15 residues. The V gene lost 5 bases and the J gene lost 1 base, with 13 bases spanning the gap. The CDR3 protein is CASSPQRTRTDTQYF. Written as DNA, the CDR3 is TGTGCCAGCAGTCCGCAGCGGACACGCACAGATACGCAGTATTTT.

Comments on this clonotype: The junction shows a germline mismatch at one end, possibly a read error. The gene calls are TRBV7-3 and TRBJ2-3; 8 bases are shared with TRBD2. Germline V gene sequence: CDR1 SGHTA, CDR2 FQGTGA. The CDR3 runs to 16 residues. The chain's CDR3 is CASSTTSGSSTDTQYF. The CDR3 bases are TGTGCCAGCAGCACCACTAGCGGATCTAGCACAGATACGCAGTACTTT.

The rearrangement joins TRBV7-3 to TRBJ1-3; possibly TRBD1 for D (5 bases). This CDR3 contains 18 residues. Germline assignment: CDR1 SGHTA and CDR2 FQGTGA. V was pared by 5 bases and J by 0 bases, with 20 bases between. CDR3 residues: CASSPRIAGGVSGNTIYF. CDR3 DNA: TGTGCCAGCAGCCCCAGGATAGCGGGAGGGGTCTCTGGAAACACCATATATTTT. The full variable domain, completed using reference TRBV7-3 and TRBJ1-3, is GAGVSQTPSNKVTEKGKYVELRCDPISGHTALYWYRQSLGQGPEFLIYFQGTGAADDSGLPNDRFFAVRPEGSVSTLKIQRTERGDSAVYLCASSPRIAGGVSGNTIYFGEGSWLTVV.

The chain combines TRBV3-1 with TRBJ1-2; no clear D gene. The CDR3 loop spans 15 amino acids. V lost 4 bases and J lost 4, with 16 bases in between. Germline-derived CDR1 and CDR2 are LGHDT and YNNKEL (reference sequence). CDR3 loop: CASSPRRRSSYGYTF. Written as DNA, the CDR3 is TGTGCCAGCAGCCCTAGACGACGGAGCTCCTATGGCTACACCTTC.

This clonotype was detected once. The chain links TRBV5-1 to TRBJ2-5, with TRBD2 matching over 9 bases. The CDR3 has 15 amino acids. V shed 5 bases, J shed 10 bases, and the junction held 15 bases outside the gene matches. Looked up from germline, CDR1 is SGHRS and CDR2 is YFSETQ. The CDR3 protein is CASRQASGTVDNQYF. CDR3 nucleotides: TGCGCCAGCAGACAGGCTAGCGGGACTGTAGATAACCAGTACTTC.

The chain employs TRBV6-6 and TRBJ2-7; 11 positions match TRBD2. The ends lost 8 bases at V and 7 bases at J; junction bases unmatched: 4. Germline V gene data show CDR1 as MNHNY and CDR2 as SVGAGI (reference sequence). CDR3 size: 12 residues. In DNA form, the CDR3 reads TGTGCCAGCGGGACTAGCGGCCGGGAGCAGTACTTC. It translates to CASGTSGREQYF.

The chain couples TRBV12-5 to TRBJ2-3; 15 bases are shared with TRBD2. Trimming cost V 5 bases and J 11 bases; bases outside gene matches: 14. There are 17 residues in the CDR3. Germline lookup yields CDR1 LGHNT and CDR2 FRNRAP. The CDR3 spells CASGTGTSGRFGNEQYF. The CDR3 nucleotides read TGTGCTAGTGGTACCGGGACTAGCGGGAGGTTTGGCAATGAGCAGTATTTT.

This clonotype appeared many times. The J gene is TRBJ2-2, the V gene TRBV19, with 8 bases matching TRBD2. This CDR3 region has 16 residues. Germline V lookup: CDR1 LNHDA, CDR2 SQIVND (reference sequence). Trimming at V came to 5 bases and at J to 4 bases, leaving 9 bases not matched to a gene. This CDR3 reads CASSPLAGAFTGELFF. CDR3 nucleotide sequence: TGTGCCAGTAGTCCCCTAGCGGGTGCCTTCACCGGGGAGCTGTTTTTT.

This clonotype was picked up many times. The chain has TRBV4-3 and TRBJ2-1, with D perhaps TRBD2 (7 bases). Germline-derived CDR1 and CDR2 are LGHNA and YSLEER. The CDR3 spans 15 residues. V lost 4 bases to trimming and J lost 5 bases, with 15 bases between them. The CDR3 DNA reads TGCGCCAGCAGCCGAGAAGGGGGGGTGCACAATGAGCAGTTCTTC. Residues: CASSREGGVHNEQFF.

This clonotype appeared a few times. The chain joins TRBV6-4 to TRBJ1-2, with D perhaps matching TRBD1 (5 bases). The CDR3 runs to 17 residues. Looked up from germline, CDR1 is MRHNA and CDR2 is SNTAGT. Between the trimmed V and J ends, which lost 5 bases and 6 bases, there was a span of 25 bases. The CDR3 is CASSHERGPGRENGYTF. The CDR3, as DNA: TGTGCCAGCAGTCACGAGAGAGGACCAGGGCGTGAAAATGGCTACACCTTC.

This clonotype has a count of ten or more. This chain uses TRBV18 with TRBJ2-7; 10 bases map to TRBD2. V lost 4 bases, J lost 2 bases, and 5 bases stayed unmatched. The CDR3 sequence is 15 residues long. Germline V gene sequence: CDR1 KGHSH, CDR2 LQKENI. CDR3 coding DNA: TGTGCCAGCTCACTTCTAGCGGGAGCCCCCTACGAGCAGTACTTC. As protein: CASSLLAGAPYEQYF.

In this sample, this clonotype turned up many times. This chain joins TRBV6-1 and TRBJ2-2, with 12 bases that match TRBD1. The CDR3 runs to 16 residues. V lost 4 bases and J lost 3; bases outside the gene matches: 3. Germline V CDR1 and CDR2: MNHNS, SASEGT. The chain's CDR3 is CASSGGQGAYTGELFF. The CDR3, as DNA: TGTGCCAGCAGTGGGGGACAGGGGGCTTACACCGGGGAGCTGTTTTTT.

The chain carries TRBV5-1 and TRBJ2-1; a weak D match, TRBD2 (6 bases). Germline V CDR1 and CDR2: SGHRS, YFSETQ. The CDR3 contains 15 residues. V was trimmed by 0 bases and J by 8 bases, leaving 15 bases between them. The CDR3 region has the DNA TGCGCCAGCAGCTTGGAACTAGCAGGAGGCGATGAGCAGTTCTTC. Protein sequence: CASSLELAGGDEQFF.